Below are 24 T cell receptor beta chains sequenced from a single sample in a study of beta chain features in type 1 diabetes. Reverse transcribing all isolated RNA meant expressed TCRB transcripts were sequenced. Measured with immunoSEQ multiplex PCR; TCRdb has only the in-frame clones, and not every one. The table includes about 5,700 clones, about four fifths detected once. The sequenced material came from Tregs from blood. The source of these receptors is a man in his late teens or twenties in good health.

This clone has a handful of counts. Written as DNA, the CDR3 is TGTGCCACTCATTTGGGGGACAGACCCGGGGAGCTGTTTTTT. It codes for CATHLGDRPGELFF. The rearrangement uses TRBV6-6 and TRBJ2-2; 7 bases match TRBD1. In germline, CDR1 is MNHNY, CDR2 SVGAGI (reference sequence). The J segment lost 6 bases and the V segment lost 10 bases, leaving 11 bases of the junction unmatched. This CDR3 contains 14 residues.

The genes are TRBV7-9 and TRBJ1-4; possible D gene TRBD1, 5 bases. The germline CDR1 and CDR2 sequences are SEHNR and FQNEAQ (reference sequence). This CDR3 has 16 residues. V lost 4 bases and J 2 bases, leaving 14 bases between the germline ends. The CDR3 DNA is TGTGCCAGCAGCTCCCACCTGGCAGGGACTAATGAAAAACTGTTTTTT. This codes for CASSSHLAGTNEKLFF. Based on the CDR3 plus reference TRBV7-9 and TRBJ1-4, the full variable domain is DTGVSQNPRHKITKRGQNVTFRCDPISEHNRLYWYRQTLGQGPEFLTYFQNEAQLEKSRLLSDRFSAERPKGSFSTLEIQRTEQGDSAMYLCASSSHLAGTNEKLFFGSGTQLSVL.

This sequence joins TRBV4-1 and TRBJ2-7; 8 nucleotides agree with TRBD1. The CDR3 covers 14 residues. From germline, CDR1 is MGHRA and CDR2 YSYEKL. V was pared by 4 bases and J by 7 bases, with 9 bases of the junction left unmatched. The CDR3 nucleotides are TGCGCCAGCAGCCCCATCCTCAGGGGGCAAGAGCAGTACTTC. This gives the protein CASSPILRGQEQYF.

The rearrangement uses TRBV5-1 and TRBJ2-7; maybe TRBD1 (6 bases). Trimming removed 4 bases from V and 3 bases from J, with 8 bases in between. CDR1 is SGHRS, CDR2 YFSETQ, per germline. This CDR3 is 12 amino acids long. In DNA form, the CDR3 reads TGCGCCAGCAGCCGGACAGACTACGAGCAGTACTTC. Translation: CASSRTDYEQYF.

The chain recombines TRBV28 with TRBJ2-5, with D maybe TRBD1 (5 bases). The CDR3 runs to 12 residues. The V gene lost 6 bases and the J gene lost 6 bases, with 11 bases spanning the gap. Germline assignment: CDR1 MDHEN and CDR2 SYDVKM. The CDR3 loop reads CASRTALKTQYF. The CDR3 DNA follows: TGTGCCAGCAGGACAGCTCTAAAGACCCAGTACTTC.

A few counts support this clone. J is TRBJ2-7 and V is TRBV5-1, with D possibly matching TRBD1 (5 bases). Trimming shortened V by 7 bases and J by 6 bases, and 14 bases separated the two germline ends. This CDR3 has 12 residues. Germline loops: CDR1 SGHRS, CDR2 YFSETQ. In DNA form, the CDR3 reads TGCGCCAGCGGAGATCTGGGGCGCGAGCAGTACTTC. It encodes CASGDLGREQYF.

This CDR3 is CASSYGRGQETQYF. The CDR3 nucleotides read TGTGCCAGCAGTTACGGCAGGGGGCAAGAGACCCAGTACTTC. The V gene is TRBV6-5, the J gene TRBJ2-5; 7 bases agree with TRBD1. CDR1 MNHEY and CDR2 SVGAGI come from the germline V gene. The ends lost 2 bases at V and 2 bases at J; junction bases unmatched: 2. CDR3 size: 14 residues.

The V gene is TRBV6-6, the J gene TRBJ2-3; D is ambiguous. CDR1 is MNHNY, CDR2 SVGAGI, per germline (reference sequence). The V end was cut by 6 bases, the J end by 1 base, with 17 bases between. The CDR3 sequence is 16 residues long. The chain's CDR3 is CASRSRSAEGTDTQYF. In nucleotides, the CDR3 is TGTGCCAGCAGATCCCGCTCGGCGGAAGGCACAGATACGCAGTATTTT.

This sequence joins TRBV9 and TRBJ2-3; D is unresolved. This CDR3 contains 12 residues. V was cut by 4 bases and J by 2 bases, with 5 bases left in between. Germline V gene lookup returns CDR1 SGDLS and CDR2 YYNGEE. CDR3 in DNA: TGTGCCAGCAGCTTGGCCACAGATACGCAGTATTTT. Encoded protein: CASSLATDTQYF.

This clone was seen only once. The chain has TRBV19 and TRBJ1-5, with 8 bases matching TRBD1. Germline assignment: CDR1 LNHDA and CDR2 SQIVND (reference sequence). The J segment lost 3 bases and the V segment lost 3 bases, leaving 7 bases of the junction unmatched. The CDR3 extends over 16 amino acids. Here the CDR3 reads CASSILGQANNQPQHF. The CDR3 nucleotides are TGTGCCAGTAGTATTTTGGGACAGGCTAACAATCAGCCCCAGCATTTT.

The chain carries TRBV19 and TRBJ2-4, with a weak D call TRBD2 (5 bases). This CDR3 region has 15 residues. Germline V CDR1 and CDR2: LNHDA, SQIVND (reference sequence). V lost 5 bases and J 1 base, leaving 12 bases between the germline ends. The CDR3 spells CASSDIRRAKNIQYF. The DNA of the CDR3 is TGTGCCAGTAGTGATATAAGGAGGGCCAAAAACATTCAGTACTTC.

This clone was observed a handful of times. This CDR3 is CASSTLGGQDTQYF. As DNA, the CDR3 is TGTGCCAGCAGCACTCTGGGGGGGCAAGATACGCAGTATTTT. The chain uses TRBV6-5 and TRBJ2-3; perhaps TRBD2 as D (7 bases). Germline loops: CDR1 MNHEY, CDR2 SVGAGI. Deletions cut 6 bases from V and 5 bases from J, with 15 bases between. The CDR3 has 14 amino acids.

The rearrangement uses TRBV6-1 and TRBJ2-7; the match to TRBD2 covers 7 bases. Germline V gene data show CDR1 as MNHNS and CDR2 as SASEGT. Germline trimming cut 10 bases from V and 7 bases from J; bases unmatched to any gene: 13. The length of the CDR3 is 13 residues. The CDR3 loop reads CATLVGGNREQYF. For the CDR3, the DNA is TGTGCCACCCTTGTGGGGGGGAATAGGGAGCAGTACTTC.

As concerns this clone: The junction does not match germline at one end; this may be a read error. The chain links TRBV5-1 to TRBJ1-5; possibly TRBD1 for D (5 bases). CDR1 is SGHRS and CDR2 is YFSETQ in the germline V gene. The CDR3 loop spans 15 amino acids. CDR3 protein: CDSSLEGAWHQPQHF. The DNA for the CDR3 is TGCGACAGCAGCTTGGAAGGGGCATGGCATCAGCCCCAGCATTTT.

DNA of the CDR3: TGTGCCAGTAGTAACCCAGGGACAGCATACGAGCAGTACTTC. Its translation: CASSNPGTAYEQYF. V gene TRBV19 combines with J gene TRBJ2-7; TRBD1 matches at 7 bases. Germline lookup yields CDR1 LNHDA and CDR2 SQIVND (reference sequence). CDR3 length: 14 amino acids. J lost 4 bases, V lost 4 bases, and 7 bases had no gene match.

The V and J genes are TRBV5-5 and TRBJ1-6; D unresolved. This CDR3 is built from 15 residues. Germline values: CDR1 SGHKS, CDR2 YYEKEE (reference sequence). V was clipped by 2 bases and J by 5 bases, with 11 bases between them. DNA for the CDR3: TGTGCCAGCAGCTTTCTTCCGGGAGATAATTCACCCCTCCACTTT. Translated: CASSFLPGDNSPLHF. The variable domain in full, with the rest retrieved from reference TRBV5-5 and TRBJ1-6, is DAGVTQSPTHLIKTRGQQVTLRCSPISGHKSVSWYQQVLGQGPQFIFQYYEKEERGRGNFPDRFSARQFPNYSSELNVNALLLGDSALYLCASSFLPGDNSPLHFGNGTRLTVT.

This chain uses TRBV5-1 with TRBJ1-4; perhaps TRBD1 as D (5 bases). Trimming stripped 2 bases from V and 8 bases from J, with 13 bases between. The CDR3 has 14 residues. Looked up from germline, CDR1 is SGHRS and CDR2 is YFSETQ. CDR3 protein: CASSFGRAAEKLFF. As DNA, the CDR3 is TGCGCCAGCAGCTTTGGCAGGGCTGCGGAAAAACTGTTTTTT.

This chain links TRBV7-2 with TRBJ2-5; D unresolved. The J call could be wrong; TRBJ2-7 is a better fit for the DNA end. The CDR3 length is 11 residues. Germline V gene data show CDR1 as SGHTA and CDR2 as FQGNSA. The CDR3 DNA is TGTGCCAGCAGACAGACCTACGAGCAGTACTTC. Translation: CASRQTYEQYF.

The chain joins TRBV12-5 to TRBJ2-3; 13 nucleotides agree with TRBD2. Germline CDR1 LGHNT, CDR2 FRNRAP. CDR3 length equals 17 residues. Trimming took 3 bases from V and 1 from J; bases not matched to a gene: 4. This CDR3 reads CASGFQGLAGGTDTQYF. CDR3 nucleotide sequence: TGTGCTAGTGGTTTTCAAGGACTAGCGGGGGGCACAGATACGCAGTATTTT.

The chain is built from TRBV7-2 and TRBJ2-7; 9 bases line up with TRBD2. V was pared by 1 base and J by 2 bases, with 3 bases of the junction left unmatched. Germline V gives CDR1 SGHTA, CDR2 FQGNSA. This CDR3 contains 15 residues. DNA for the CDR3: TGTGCCAGCAGCTTAGAGGGCGGGGGGGCCTACGAGCAGTACTTC. Residues: CASSLEGGGAYEQYF. Together with reference TRBV7-2 and TRBJ2-7, the CDR3 gives the full variable domain: GAGVSQSPSNKVTEKGKDVELRCDPISGHTALYWYRQSLGQGLEFLIYFQGNSAPDKSGLPSDRFSAERTGGSVSTLTIQRTQQEDSAVYLCASSLEGGGAYEQYFGPGTRLTVT.

This clone came up a few times. The chain carries TRBV14 and TRBJ1-4, with D perhaps TRBD1 (5 bases). V dropped 0 bases and J dropped 6 bases, with 20 bases sitting between them. Germline lookup yields CDR1 SGHDN and CDR2 FVKESK. The CDR3 extends over 18 amino acids. CDR3 amino acids: CASSQEQAGRLGYEKLFF. In DNA form, the CDR3 reads TGTGCCAGCAGCCAAGAACAGGCAGGCCGCCTGGGATATGAAAAACTGTTTTTT.

The chain combines TRBV11-2 with TRBJ1-4, with a tentative D call TRBD1 (6 bases). The CDR3 totals 15 residues. V was cut by 4 bases and J by 5 bases, with 14 bases left in between. In germline, CDR1 is SGHAT, CDR2 FQNNGV. The CDR3 coding sequence is TGTGCCAGCAGCTCCAGGACAGCCTGGAATGAAAAACTGTTTTTT. Translating it yields CASSSRTAWNEKLFF.

The rearrangement joins TRBV6-1 to TRBJ2-7; 9 bases are a match to TRBD2. Germline-derived CDR1 and CDR2 are MNHNS and SASEGT. The length of the CDR3 is 14 residues. V lost 1 base and J lost 2; bases outside the gene matches: 0. The CDR3, as DNA: TGTGCCAGCAGTGAAGGCGGGGGGGCCTACGAGCAGTACTTC. This gives the protein CASSEGGGAYEQYF.

This chain connects TRBV28 to TRBJ2-7; D is possibly TRBD1 (5 bases). V lost 8 bases to trimming and J lost 7 bases, with 18 bases between them. Per germline, CDR1 MDHEN and CDR2 SYDVKM. The CDR3 consists of 13 residues. DNA for the CDR3: TGTGCCAGCGGCCTTAGGGGCCTCCTGGAGCAGTACTTC. The encoded protein is CASGLRGLLEQYF.